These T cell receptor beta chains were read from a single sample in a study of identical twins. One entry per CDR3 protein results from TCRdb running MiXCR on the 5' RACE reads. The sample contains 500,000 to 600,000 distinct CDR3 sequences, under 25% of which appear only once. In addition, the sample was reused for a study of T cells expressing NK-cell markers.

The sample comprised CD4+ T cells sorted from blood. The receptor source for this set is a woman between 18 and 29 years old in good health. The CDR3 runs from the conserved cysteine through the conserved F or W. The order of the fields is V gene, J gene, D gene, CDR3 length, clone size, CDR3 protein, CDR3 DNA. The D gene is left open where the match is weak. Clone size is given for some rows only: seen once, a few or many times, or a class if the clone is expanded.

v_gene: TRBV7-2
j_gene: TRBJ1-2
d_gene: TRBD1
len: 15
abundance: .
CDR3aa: CASRPTGTGPYGYTF
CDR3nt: TGTGCCAGCAGGCCAACCGGGACAGGGCCATATGGCTACACCTTC

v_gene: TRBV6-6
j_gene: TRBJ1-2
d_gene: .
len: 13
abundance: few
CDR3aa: CASSSWTNYGYTF
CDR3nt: TGTGCCAGCAGTTCTTGGACTAACTATGGCTACACCTTC

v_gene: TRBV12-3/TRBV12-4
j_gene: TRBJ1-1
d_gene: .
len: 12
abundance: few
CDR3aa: CASTRRGVGAFF
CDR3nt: TGTGCCAGCACCAGGAGGGGAGTGGGAGCTTTCTTT

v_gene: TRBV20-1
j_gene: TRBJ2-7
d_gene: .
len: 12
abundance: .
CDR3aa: CSAQPLSYEQYF
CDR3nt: TGCAGTGCGCAGCCTCTCTCCTACGAGCAGTACTTC

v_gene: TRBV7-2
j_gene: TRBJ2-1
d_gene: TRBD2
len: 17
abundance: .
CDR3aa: CASSFQTSGDWWNEQFF
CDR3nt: TGTGCCAGCAGCTTTCAGACTAGCGGGGATTGGTGGAATGAGCAGTTCTTC

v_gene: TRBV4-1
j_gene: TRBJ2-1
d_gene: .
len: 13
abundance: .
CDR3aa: CASSHPLRDEQFF
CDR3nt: TGCGCCAGCAGCCATCCTCTGAGGGATGAGCAGTTCTTC

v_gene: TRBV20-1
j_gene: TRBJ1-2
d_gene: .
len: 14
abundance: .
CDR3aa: CSARGRSFNYGYTF
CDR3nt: TGCAGTGCTAGAGGTCGATCTTTTAACTATGGCTACACCTTC

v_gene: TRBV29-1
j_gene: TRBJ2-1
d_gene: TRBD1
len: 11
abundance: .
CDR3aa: CSVEGQGDRLF
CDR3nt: TGCAGCGTTGAAGGACAGGGGGATCGGCTCTTC

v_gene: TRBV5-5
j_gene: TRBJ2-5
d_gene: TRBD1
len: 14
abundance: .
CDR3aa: CASSYTQGRETQYF
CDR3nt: TGTGCCAGCAGCTACACACAGGGGCGAGAGACCCAGTACTTC

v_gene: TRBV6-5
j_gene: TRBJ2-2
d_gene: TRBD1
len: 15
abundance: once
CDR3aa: CASSLGDRVNGELFF
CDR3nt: TGTGCCAGCAGTTTAGGGGACAGGGTGAACGGGGAGCTGTTTTTT

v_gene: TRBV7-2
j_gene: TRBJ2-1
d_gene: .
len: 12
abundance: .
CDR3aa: CASTLRRGEQFF
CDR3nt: TGTGCCAGCACTCTCCGCCGGGGTGAGCAGTTCTTC

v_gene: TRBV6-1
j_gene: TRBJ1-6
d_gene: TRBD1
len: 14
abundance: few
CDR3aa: CASSADRDYSPLHF
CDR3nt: TGTGCCAGCAGCGCCGACAGGGATTATTCACCCCTCCACTTT

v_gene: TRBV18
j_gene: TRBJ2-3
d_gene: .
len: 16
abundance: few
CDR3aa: CASSPLAGGGTDTQYF
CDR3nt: TGTGCCAGCTCACCACTTGCGGGTGGGGGCACAGATACGCAGTATTTT

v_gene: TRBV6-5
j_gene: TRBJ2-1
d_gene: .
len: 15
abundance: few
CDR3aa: CASSSASTSYNEQFF
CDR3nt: TGTGCCAGCAGTTCAGCCAGCACCTCCTACAATGAGCAGTTCTTC

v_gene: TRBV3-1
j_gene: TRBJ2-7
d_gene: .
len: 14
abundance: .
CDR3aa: CASSLRTGRDEQYF
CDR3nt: TGTGCCAGCAGCCTCAGGACAGGGAGGGACGAGCAGTACTTC

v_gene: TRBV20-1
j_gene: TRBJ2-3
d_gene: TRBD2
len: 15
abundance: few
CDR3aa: CSAPWTSGSTDTQYF
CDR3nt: TGCAGTGCTCCTTGGACTAGCGGTAGCACAGATACGCAGTATTTT

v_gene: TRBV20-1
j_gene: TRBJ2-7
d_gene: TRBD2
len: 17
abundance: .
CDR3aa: CSAYRLAGSMGSYEQYF
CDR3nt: TGCAGTGCCTACCGACTAGCGGGGTCCATGGGCTCCTACGAGCAGTACTTC

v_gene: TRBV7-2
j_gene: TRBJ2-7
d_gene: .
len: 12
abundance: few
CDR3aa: CASSPGDNEQYF
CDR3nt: TGTGCCAGCAGTCCCGGTGATAACGAGCAGTACTTC

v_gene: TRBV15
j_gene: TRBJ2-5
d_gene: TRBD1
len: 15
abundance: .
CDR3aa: CATSRRDRGHETQYF
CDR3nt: TGTGCCACCAGCAGAAGGGACAGGGGGCATGAGACCCAGTACTTC

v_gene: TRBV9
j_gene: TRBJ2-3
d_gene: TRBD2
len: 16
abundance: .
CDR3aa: CASTLPLAGILGLRYF
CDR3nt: TGTGCCAGCACCCTACCACTAGCGGGGATCCTTGGGTTGCGGTATTTT

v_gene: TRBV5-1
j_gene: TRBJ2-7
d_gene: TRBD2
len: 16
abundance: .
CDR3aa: CASSLRSGRSAYEQYF
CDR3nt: TGCGCCAGCAGCTTACGAAGCGGGAGATCGGCCTACGAGCAGTACTTC

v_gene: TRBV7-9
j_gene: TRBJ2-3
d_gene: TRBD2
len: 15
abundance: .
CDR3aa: CASTTAPREGQRQYF
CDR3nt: TGTGCCAGCACCACAGCCCCCCGGGAGGGCCAGAGGCAGTATTTT

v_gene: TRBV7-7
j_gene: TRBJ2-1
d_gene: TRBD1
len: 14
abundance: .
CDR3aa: CASSSRTGSDEQFF
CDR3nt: TGTGCCAGCAGCTCGAGGACAGGGAGCGATGAGCAGTTCTTC

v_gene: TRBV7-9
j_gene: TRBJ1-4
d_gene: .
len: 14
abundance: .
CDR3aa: CASRTTGGKEKLFF
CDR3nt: TGTGCCAGCAGGACCACGGGAGGAAAAGAAAAACTGTTTTTT

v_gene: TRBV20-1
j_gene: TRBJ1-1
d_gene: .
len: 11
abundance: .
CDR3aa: CSARAGPEAFF
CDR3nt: TGCAGTGCTAGAGCAGGACCTGAAGCTTTCTTT

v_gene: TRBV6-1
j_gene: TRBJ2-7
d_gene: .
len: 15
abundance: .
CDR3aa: CASRDLVGNTYEQYF
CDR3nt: TGTGCCAGCAGGGATTTAGTGGGAAACACCTACGAGCAGTACTTC

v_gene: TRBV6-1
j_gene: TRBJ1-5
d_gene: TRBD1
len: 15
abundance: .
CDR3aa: CASSEQGAINQPQHF
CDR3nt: TGTGCCAGCAGTGAGCAGGGGGCTATCAATCAGCCCCAGCATTTT

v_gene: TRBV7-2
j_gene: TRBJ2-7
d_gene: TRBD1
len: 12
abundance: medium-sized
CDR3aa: CASSHPTGKQYF
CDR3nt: TGTGCCAGCAGCCACCCGACAGGGAAGCAGTACTTC

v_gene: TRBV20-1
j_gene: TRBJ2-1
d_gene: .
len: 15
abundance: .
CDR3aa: CSADALGSPRDEQFF
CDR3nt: TGCAGTGCTGACGCACTAGGGAGTCCGAGGGATGAGCAGTTCTTC

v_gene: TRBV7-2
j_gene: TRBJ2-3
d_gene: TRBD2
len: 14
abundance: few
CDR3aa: CASSQAGGAATQYF
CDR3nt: TGTGCCAGCAGCCAAGCGGGAGGTGCCGCGACGCAGTATTTT

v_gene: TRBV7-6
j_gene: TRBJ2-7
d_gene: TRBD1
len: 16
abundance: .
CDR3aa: CASSFRDRGHPYEQYF
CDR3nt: TGTGCCAGCAGCTTCCGGGACAGGGGGCACCCCTACGAGCAGTACTTC

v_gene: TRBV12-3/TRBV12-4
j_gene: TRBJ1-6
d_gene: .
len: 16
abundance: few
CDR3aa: CASSLARVGDNSPLHF
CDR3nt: TGTGCCAGCAGTTTAGCCCGTGTGGGGGATAATTCACCCCTCCACTTT

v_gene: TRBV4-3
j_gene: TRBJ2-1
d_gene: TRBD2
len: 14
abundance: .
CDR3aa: CASSPSGRQGEQFF
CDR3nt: TGCGCCAGCAGCCCGAGCGGGAGGCAGGGTGAGCAGTTCTTC

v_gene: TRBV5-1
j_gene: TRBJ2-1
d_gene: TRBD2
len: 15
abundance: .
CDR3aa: CASSGGTSGVHEQFF
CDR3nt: TGCGCCAGCAGCGGTGGGACTAGCGGGGTCCATGAGCAGTTCTTC

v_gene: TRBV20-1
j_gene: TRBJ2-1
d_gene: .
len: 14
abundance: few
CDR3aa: CSASKGVVNVEQFF
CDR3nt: TGCAGTGCTAGTAAGGGGGTTGTCAATGTAGAGCAGTTCTTC

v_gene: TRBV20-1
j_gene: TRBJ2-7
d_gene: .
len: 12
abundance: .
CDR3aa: CSASDRAYEQYF
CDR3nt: TGCAGTGCTAGCGACAGAGCGTACGAGCAGTACTTC

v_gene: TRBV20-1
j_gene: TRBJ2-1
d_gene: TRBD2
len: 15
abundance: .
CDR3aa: CSAPRGTSGGHEQFF
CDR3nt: TGCAGTGCTCCGAGGGGGACTAGCGGGGGCCATGAGCAGTTCTTC

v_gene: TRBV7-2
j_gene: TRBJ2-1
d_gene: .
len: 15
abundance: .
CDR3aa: CASSPVERKTVEQFF
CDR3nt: TGTGCCAGCAGCCCCGTGGAGCGGAAGACGGTTGAGCAGTTCTTC

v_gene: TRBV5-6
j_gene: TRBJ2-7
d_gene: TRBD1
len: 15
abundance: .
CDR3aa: CASSKWTGIGHEQYF
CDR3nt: TGTGCCAGCAGCAAATGGACAGGGATAGGCCACGAGCAGTACTTC

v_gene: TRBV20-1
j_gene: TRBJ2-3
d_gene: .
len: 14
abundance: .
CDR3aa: CSAPPGGGTDTQYF
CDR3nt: TGCAGTGCTCCCCCAGGGGGAGGTACAGATACGCAGTATTTT

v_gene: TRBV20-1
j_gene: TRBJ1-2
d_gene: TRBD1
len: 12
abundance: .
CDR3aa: CSPRQGNHGYTF
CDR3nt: TGCAGTCCCCGACAGGGGAACCATGGCTACACCTTC

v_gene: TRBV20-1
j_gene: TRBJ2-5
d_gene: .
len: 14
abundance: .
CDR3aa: CSARPGFYWETQYF
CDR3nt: TGCAGTGCTAGACCGGGCTTCTACTGGGAGACCCAGTACTTC

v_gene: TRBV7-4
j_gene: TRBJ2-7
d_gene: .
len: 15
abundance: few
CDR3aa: CASRDVPASSYEQYF
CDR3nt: TGTGCCAGCCGGGACGTTCCGGCTAGCTCCTACGAGCAGTACTTC

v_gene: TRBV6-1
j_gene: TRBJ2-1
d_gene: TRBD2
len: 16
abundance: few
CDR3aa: CASRSSGKENYNEQFF
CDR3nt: TGTGCCAGCAGGTCTAGCGGTAAAGAAAACTACAATGAGCAGTTCTTC

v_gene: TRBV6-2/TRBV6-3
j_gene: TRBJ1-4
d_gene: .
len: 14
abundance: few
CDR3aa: CASSLDGFNEKLFF
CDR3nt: TGTGCCAGCAGCCTCGACGGATTCAATGAAAAACTGTTTTTT

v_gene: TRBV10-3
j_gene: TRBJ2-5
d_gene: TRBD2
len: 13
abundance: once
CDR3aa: CATSGGSSETQYF
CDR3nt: TGTGCCACTAGCGGGGGGTCCTCCGAGACCCAGTACTTC

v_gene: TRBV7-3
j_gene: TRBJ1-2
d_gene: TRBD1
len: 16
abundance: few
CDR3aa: CASSLLGGSSGYGYTF
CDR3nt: TGTGCCAGCAGCTTATTAGGGGGCTCCTCTGGGTATGGCTACACCTTC

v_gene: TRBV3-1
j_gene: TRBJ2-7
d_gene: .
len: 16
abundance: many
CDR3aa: CASSQDLPSLAYEQYF
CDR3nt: TGTGCCAGCAGCCAAGATCTCCCGAGTTTAGCTTACGAGCAGTACTTC

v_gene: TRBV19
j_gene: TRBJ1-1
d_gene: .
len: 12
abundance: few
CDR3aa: CASNGRDTEAFF
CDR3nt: TGTGCCAGTAACGGGCGCGACACTGAAGCTTTCTTT

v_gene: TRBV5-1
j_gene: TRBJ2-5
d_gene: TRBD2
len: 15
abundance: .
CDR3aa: CASSFSGGDQETQYF
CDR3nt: TGCGCCAGCAGCTTTAGCGGGGGGGATCAAGAGACCCAGTACTTC

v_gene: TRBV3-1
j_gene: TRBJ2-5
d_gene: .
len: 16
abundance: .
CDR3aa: CASSQEKGTGIETQYF
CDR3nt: TGTGCCAGCAGCCAAGAGAAGGGTACGGGGATTGAGACCCAGTACTTC

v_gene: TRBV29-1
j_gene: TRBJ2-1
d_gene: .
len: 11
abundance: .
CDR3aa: CSVGRGNEQFF
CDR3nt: TGCAGCGTTGGGAGAGGCAATGAGCAGTTCTTC

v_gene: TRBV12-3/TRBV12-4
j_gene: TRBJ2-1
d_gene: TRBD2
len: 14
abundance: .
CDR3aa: CASSGLARYNEQFF
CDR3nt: TGTGCCAGCAGCGGACTAGCGAGATACAATGAGCAGTTCTTC

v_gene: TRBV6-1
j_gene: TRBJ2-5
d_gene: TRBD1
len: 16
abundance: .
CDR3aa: CASSQDRDRGSETQYF
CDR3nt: TGTGCCAGCAGTCAGGACCGGGACAGGGGGTCCGAGACCCAGTACTTC

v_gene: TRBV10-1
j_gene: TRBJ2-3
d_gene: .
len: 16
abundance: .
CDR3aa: CASSESRRARTDTQYF
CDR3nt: TGCGCCAGCAGTGAGTCGAGGAGGGCCCGCACAGATACGCAGTATTTT

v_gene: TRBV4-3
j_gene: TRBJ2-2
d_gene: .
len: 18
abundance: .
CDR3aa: CASSHAHVAQTNTGELFF
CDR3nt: TGCGCCAGCAGCCACGCTCATGTGGCCCAGACGAACACCGGGGAGCTGTTTTTT

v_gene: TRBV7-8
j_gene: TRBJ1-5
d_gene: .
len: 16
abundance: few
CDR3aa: CASSLVGGGSNQPQHF
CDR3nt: TGTGCCAGCAGCTTAGTGGGAGGTGGAAGCAATCAGCCCCAGCATTTT

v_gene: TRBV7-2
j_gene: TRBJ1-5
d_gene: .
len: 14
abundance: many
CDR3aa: CASSLEGLDQPQHF
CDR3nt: TGTGCCAGCAGCTTAGAGGGCCTGGATCAGCCCCAGCATTTT

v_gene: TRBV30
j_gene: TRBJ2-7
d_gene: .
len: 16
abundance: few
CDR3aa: CAWRGTMGGRSYEQYF
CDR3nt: TGTGCCTGGAGGGGCACAATGGGGGGACGAAGCTACGAGCAGTACTTC